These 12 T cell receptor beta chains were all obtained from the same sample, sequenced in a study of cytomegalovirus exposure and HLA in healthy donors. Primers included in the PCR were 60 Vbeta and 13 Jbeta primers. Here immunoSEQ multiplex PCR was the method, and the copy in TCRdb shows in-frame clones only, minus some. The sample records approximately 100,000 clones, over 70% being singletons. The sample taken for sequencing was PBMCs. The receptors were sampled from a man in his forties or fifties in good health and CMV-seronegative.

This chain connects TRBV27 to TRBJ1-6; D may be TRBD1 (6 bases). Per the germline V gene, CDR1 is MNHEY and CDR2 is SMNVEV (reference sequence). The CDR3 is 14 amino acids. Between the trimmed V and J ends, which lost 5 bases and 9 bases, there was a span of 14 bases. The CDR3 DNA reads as TGTGCCAGCAGTCCCAATCGGGACACTTCACCCCTCCACTTT. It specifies CASSPNRDTSPLHF.

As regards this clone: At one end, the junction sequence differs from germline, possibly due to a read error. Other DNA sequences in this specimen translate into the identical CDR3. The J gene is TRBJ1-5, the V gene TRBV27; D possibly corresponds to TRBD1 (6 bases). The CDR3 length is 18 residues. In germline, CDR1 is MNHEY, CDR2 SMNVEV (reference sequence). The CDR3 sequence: CASSLSRARGRGVQPQHF. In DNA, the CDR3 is TGTGCCAGCAGTTTGTCGCGAGCCAGGGGCCGGGGAGTTCAGCCCCAACATTTT.

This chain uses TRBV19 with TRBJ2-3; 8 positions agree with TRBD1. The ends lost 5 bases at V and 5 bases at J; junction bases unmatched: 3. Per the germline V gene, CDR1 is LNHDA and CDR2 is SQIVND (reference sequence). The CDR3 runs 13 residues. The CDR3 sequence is CASSVTGEDTQYF. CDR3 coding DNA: TGTGCCAGTAGTGTGACAGGGGAAGATACGCAGTATTTT.

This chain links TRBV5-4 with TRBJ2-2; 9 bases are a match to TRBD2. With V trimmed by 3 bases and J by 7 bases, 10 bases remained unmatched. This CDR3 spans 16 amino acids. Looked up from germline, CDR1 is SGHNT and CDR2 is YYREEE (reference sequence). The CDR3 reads CASSYGSGRRDGELFF. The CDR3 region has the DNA TGTGCCAGCAGCTACGGTAGCGGGAGACGGGACGGGGAGCTGTTTTTT.

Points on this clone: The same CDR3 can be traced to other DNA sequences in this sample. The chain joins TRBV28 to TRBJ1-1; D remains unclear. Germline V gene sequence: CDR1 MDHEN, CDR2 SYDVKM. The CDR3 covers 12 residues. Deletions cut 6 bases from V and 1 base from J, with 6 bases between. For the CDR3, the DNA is TGTGCCAGCAGAGCTCCGAACACTGAAGCTTTCTTT. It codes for CASRAPNTEAFF.

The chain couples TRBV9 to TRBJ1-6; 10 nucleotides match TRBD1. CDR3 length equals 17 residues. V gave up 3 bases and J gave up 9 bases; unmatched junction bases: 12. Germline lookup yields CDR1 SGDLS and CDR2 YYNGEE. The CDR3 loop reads CASSERKRQGATSPLHF. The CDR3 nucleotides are TGTGCCAGCAGCGAGAGGAAGAGACAGGGGGCGACTTCACCCCTCCACTTT.

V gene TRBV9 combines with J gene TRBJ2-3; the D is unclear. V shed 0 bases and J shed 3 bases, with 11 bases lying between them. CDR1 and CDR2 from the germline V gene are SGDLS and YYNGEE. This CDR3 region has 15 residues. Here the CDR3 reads CASSVGPTLTDTQYF. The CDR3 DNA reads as TGTGCCAGCAGCGTAGGGCCCACGCTTACAGATACGCAGTATTTT.

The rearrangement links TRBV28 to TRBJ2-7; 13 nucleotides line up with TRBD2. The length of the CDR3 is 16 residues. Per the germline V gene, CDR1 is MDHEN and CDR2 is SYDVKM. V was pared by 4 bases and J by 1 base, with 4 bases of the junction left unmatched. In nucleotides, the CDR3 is TGTGCCAGCAGTTCCTGGACTAGCGGGAGTTCCTACGAGCAGTACTTC. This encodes CASSSWTSGSSYEQYF.

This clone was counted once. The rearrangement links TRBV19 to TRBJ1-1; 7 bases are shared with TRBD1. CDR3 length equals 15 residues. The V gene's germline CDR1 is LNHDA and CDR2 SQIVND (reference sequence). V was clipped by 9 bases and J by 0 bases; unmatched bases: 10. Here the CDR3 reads CASGLLDRLNTEAFF. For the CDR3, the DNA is TGTGCCAGCGGTCTACTGGACAGGCTGAACACTGAAGCTTTCTTT.

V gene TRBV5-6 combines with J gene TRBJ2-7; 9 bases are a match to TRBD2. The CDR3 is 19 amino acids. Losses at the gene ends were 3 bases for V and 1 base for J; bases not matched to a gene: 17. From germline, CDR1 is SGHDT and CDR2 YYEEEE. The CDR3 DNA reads TGTGCCAGCAGCTCGGACGGGGGACTAGCAGGAGATGGGTCCTACGAGCAGTACTTC. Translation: CASSSDGGLAGDGSYEQYF.

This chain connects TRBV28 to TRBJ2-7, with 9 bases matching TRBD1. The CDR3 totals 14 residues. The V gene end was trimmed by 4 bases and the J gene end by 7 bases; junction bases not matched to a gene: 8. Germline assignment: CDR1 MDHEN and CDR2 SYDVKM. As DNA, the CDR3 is TGTGCCAGCAGTTCCGGGACAGGGCCAAGGGAGCAGTACTTC. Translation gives CASSSGTGPREQYF.

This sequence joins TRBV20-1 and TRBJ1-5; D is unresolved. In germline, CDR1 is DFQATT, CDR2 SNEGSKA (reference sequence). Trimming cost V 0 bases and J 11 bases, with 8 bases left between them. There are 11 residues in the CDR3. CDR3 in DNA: TGCAGTGCTAGAGATAGGGAGGCCCAGCATTTT. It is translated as CSARDREAQHF.